One TCR beta chain is described in this entry. The CDR3 spans 13 residues. Germline V gene lookup returns CDR1 KGHSH and CDR2 LQKENI. Trimming shortened V by 6 bases and J by 6 bases, and 12 bases separated the two germline ends. The record originates from a study of blood T cell repertoires in COVID-19. Some clones are missing from TCRdb's copy, which holds only in-frame ones; the method was immunoSEQ multiplex PCR. The sample contains approximately 110,000 clones, roughly two thirds of which appear only once. The chain is built from TRBV18 and TRBJ1-5, with D unresolved. Specimen: peripheral blood. The source of this sequence is a man older than 75 with acute or convalescent COVID-19. CDR3 sequence (DNA): TGTGCCAGCTCTGGAGGGTTTCGTCAGCCCCAGCATTTT. It codes for CASSGGFRQPQHF.